This T cell receptor (beta chain) was sequenced during a study of cytomegalovirus exposure and HLA in healthy donors. Study in general: Of the donors genotyped, several hundred in all, 80% to 85% fell in the Caucasian-associated ancestry cluster. Broader study findings: Altogether, 164 TCR beta chains were recorded as cytomegalovirus-associated. Specific recognition of CMV antigens was confirmed in vitro for a few chains (all CMV-associated).

In regard to this clone: Its specificity is unknown.

The study ran its PCR with 60 Vbeta and 13 Jbeta primers. Some clones are missing from TCRdb's copy, which holds only in-frame ones; the method was immunoSEQ multiplex PCR. The data contain under 200,000 clones, about four fifths of them singletons. This TCR derives from a woman between 45 and 60 years old in good health and CMV-seropositive. Sequences were obtained from PBMCs.

The CDR3 loop is CASSWWQGQLNEQYF. The CDR3 DNA is TGCGCCAGCTCATGGTGGCAGGGACAGTTAAACGAGCAGTACTTC. The gene calls are TRBV5-1 and TRBJ2-7, with 7 bases that match TRBD1. V was clipped by 7 bases and J by 5 bases; unmatched bases: 15. Germline CDR1 and CDR2: SGHRS and YFSETQ. The CDR3 has 15 residues.